This TCR beta chain was sequenced during a study of T cell changes during pregnancy in multiple sclerosis. This clone was recorded a few times. Sequencing used immunoSEQ multiplex PCR; TCRdb keeps in-frame clones, though not all of them. The data contain tens of thousands of clones, roughly 95% of them seen just once; the ten biggest clones take up less than 0.45%. J was trimmed by 0 bases and V by 3 bases; bases with no gene match: 4. CDR1 is LGHNA, CDR2 YSLEER, per germline. This CDR3 has 16 residues. The material was CD4+ T cells from peripheral blood mononuclear cells, obtained before pregnancy. This chain connects TRBV4-3 to TRBJ2-3, with 9 bases that match TRBD2. The sequence came from a female donor with multiple sclerosis, enrolled in a pregnancy study. The CDR3 sequence: CASSQQLAGSTDTQYF. The DNA of the CDR3 is TGCGCCAGCAGCCAGCAACTAGCGGGCAGCACAGATACGCAGTATTTT.